The 24 T cell receptor beta chains below all came from one sample that was sequenced in a study of blood T cells in healthy people across ages. PCR was performed a second time for about 7 to 11 cycles using a sample-barcoded 5' primer and a J-beta primer mix. From the 5' RACE reads, TCRdb called clonotypes with MiXCR, one entry per CDR3 protein. The sample has approximately 670,000 distinct CDR3 sequences; over 40% are singletons. Material: blood. Every receptor here comes from a man aged 80 or over in good health.

As regards this clonotype: A read error is possible here, since a much larger clone lies one base away. V usage is TRBV25-1 and J usage is TRBJ2-7; a possible D gene is TRBD2 (5 bases). CDR1 MGHDK and CDR2 SYGVNS come from the germline V gene. The CDR3 is 12 amino acids. The V and J ends lost 6 bases and 0 bases respectively, with 6 bases between them. The CDR3 bases are TGTGCCAGCAGCGGGAACTCCTACGAGCAGTACTTC. It encodes CASSGNSYEQYF.

This clonotype has ten or more counts. This chain links TRBV27 with TRBJ2-6, with D perhaps matching TRBD1 (5 bases). Germline V gene lookup returns CDR1 MNHEY and CDR2 SMNVEV (reference sequence). Trimming pared 6 bases from V and 2 bases from J, leaving 8 bases between. CDR3 length equals 14 residues. The CDR3 reads CASREDTGANVLTF. CDR3 in DNA: TGTGCCAGCAGAGAGGACACTGGGGCCAACGTCCTGACTTTC.

The chain uses TRBV20-1 and TRBJ2-4; the match to TRBD2 covers 11 bases. The DNA end favors TRBJ2-5, so the J call may be wrong. Germline-derived CDR1 and CDR2 are DFQATT and SNEGSKA (reference sequence). The CDR3 totals 16 residues. CDR3 bases: TGCAGTGCTAGAGACCCCCTAGCGGGAGGATTTCAGACCCAGTACTTC. It specifies CSARDPLAGGFQTQYF.

The J gene is TRBJ2-4, the V gene TRBV4-1; 14 positions match TRBD2. The DNA end is a closer match to TRBJ2-7, so the J assignment may be wrong. The CDR3 totals 17 residues. Looked up from germline, CDR1 is MGHRA and CDR2 is YSYEKL. The CDR3 bases are TGCGCCAGCAGCGCCCTTCTGACTAGCGGGGGGGCCTACGAGCAGTACTTC. Its protein product is CASSALLTSGGAYEQYF.

This clonotype was seen ten or more times. The J gene is TRBJ2-5, the V gene TRBV7-2; D is uncertain. The CDR3 is 16 residues long. With 3 bases removed from V and 0 bases from J, the gap between germline ends came to 14 bases. Germline CDR1 is SGHTA and CDR2 is FQGNSA. CDR3 in DNA: TGTGCCAGCAGCTTGGGTCAGGCCCGTTACCAAGAGACCCAGTACTTC. Its translation is CASSLGQARYQETQYF.

V and J are TRBV18 and TRBJ2-3, with D maybe TRBD2 (5 bases). The length of the CDR3 is 15 residues. The germline CDR1 and CDR2 sequences are KGHSH and LQKENI. Trimming took off 9 bases at V and 3 bases at J, with 19 bases between the two ends. CDR3 sequence reads: CASRRTLDWTDTQYF. The DNA for the CDR3 is TGTGCCAGTCGGAGGACTTTGGACTGGACAGATACGCAGTATTTT.

V and J are TRBV2 and TRBJ2-5, with 10 bases fitting TRBD2. Trimming cost V 1 base and J 1 base; bases outside gene matches: 6. This CDR3 spans 17 amino acids. Germline CDR1 is SNHLY and CDR2 is FYNNEI. The DNA of the CDR3 is TGTGCCAGCAGTGAAGAACTGACTAGCGGGCTCCAAGAGACCCAGTACTTC. Translation: CASSEELTSGLQETQYF.

J is TRBJ2-7 and V is TRBV27, with 15 bases that match TRBD2. Germline assignment: CDR1 MNHEY and CDR2 SMNVEV (reference sequence). The trim removed 5 bases at V and 6 bases at J, leaving 8 bases unmatched. The CDR3 has 16 residues. The CDR3 region is CASSPRTSGRAGEQYF. The DNA for the CDR3 is TGTGCCAGCAGTCCCCGGACTAGCGGGAGGGCCGGCGAGCAGTACTTC.

The chain uses TRBV28 and TRBJ1-5; TRBD1 matches at 11 bases. This CDR3 has 18 amino acids. Trimming cost V 3 bases and J 2 bases; bases outside gene matches: 9. Per the germline V gene, CDR1 is MDHEN and CDR2 is SYDVKM. The CDR3 protein is CASSLFGQGAVGNQPQHF. The CDR3 nucleotides read TGTGCCAGCAGTTTGTTCGGACAGGGGGCAGTTGGCAATCAGCCCCAGCATTTT.

The rearrangement links TRBV4-3 to TRBJ1-2; D is unclear. The CDR3 contains 15 residues. Germline V gives CDR1 LGHNA, CDR2 YSLEER. Between the trimmed V and J ends, which lost 0 bases and 2 bases, there was a span of 10 bases. The CDR3 is CASSQDKQQNYGYTF. In nucleotides, the CDR3 is TGCGCCAGCAGCCAAGATAAACAGCAGAACTATGGCTACACCTTC.

A word on this clonotype: This may be a read error, as it is one base from a much larger clone. The chain is built from TRBV29-1 and TRBJ2-7, with 9 bases matching TRBD1. CDR1 SQVTM and CDR2 ANQGSEA come from the germline V gene. The junction had 13 bases not matched to a gene; V was cut back by 6 bases and J by 7 bases. The CDR3 covers 14 residues. The CDR3, as DNA: TGCAGCGTCTCGCCGGGACAGGGTCACAATGAGCAGTACTTC. Translation gives CSVSPGQGHNEQYF.

This clonotype has more than one count but fewer than ten. The J gene is TRBJ2-7, the V gene TRBV6-5; D possibly corresponds to TRBD1 (5 bases). Germline V gives CDR1 MNHEY, CDR2 SVGAGI. V dropped 5 bases and J dropped 5 bases, with 10 bases sitting between them. This CDR3 is 12 amino acids long. This CDR3 is CASSQGFNEQYF. Here the CDR3 DNA reads TGTGCCAGCAGTCAGGGTTTCAACGAGCAGTACTTC.

The rearrangement links TRBV5-1 to TRBJ2-1; D may be TRBD1 or TRBD2 (5 bases each). From germline, CDR1 is SGHRS and CDR2 YFSETQ. Trimming removed 3 bases at V and 0 bases at J, with 10 bases between. The CDR3 has 15 amino acids. As DNA, the CDR3 is TGCGCCAGCAGCTCGATTGGGGGCTCCTACAATGAGCAGTTCTTC. It codes for CASSSIGGSYNEQFF.

This clonotype was detected ten times or more. The chain joins TRBV4-2 to TRBJ2-5, with 11 bases identical to TRBD1. The CDR3 totals 15 residues. The V gene's germline CDR1 is LGHNA and CDR2 YNFKEQ. Trimming took 0 bases from V and 7 from J; bases not matched to a gene: 4. CDR3 DNA sequence: TGTGCCAGCAGCCAAGACGGACAGGGGGCGCGGACCCAGTACTTC. As protein: CASSQDGQGARTQYF.

V usage is TRBV6-1 and J usage is TRBJ2-1, with D unresolved. Trimming removed 0 bases from V and 6 bases from J, with 3 bases in between. The germline V gene encodes CDR1 MNHNS and CDR2 SASEGT. The CDR3 sequence is 12 residues long. This CDR3 is CASSEAFNEQFF. The CDR3 DNA reads as TGTGCCAGCAGTGAAGCGTTCAATGAGCAGTTCTTC.

The chain joins TRBV4-2 to TRBJ2-7; 9 nucleotides align to TRBD2. The germline CDR1 and CDR2 sequences are LGHNA and YNFKEQ. Germline trimming cut 0 bases from V and 7 bases from J; bases unmatched to any gene: 16. The CDR3 is 18 residues long. In DNA, the CDR3 is TGTGCCAGCAGCCAAGAAGGGCGCGGGGGGGCCGTTATAAATGAGCAGTACTTC. Its protein product is CASSQEGRGGAVINEQYF.

This clonotype was recorded at least ten times. This rearrangement joins TRBV25-1 to TRBJ2-5; 9 bases match TRBD1. The CDR3 contains 14 residues. The germline V gene has CDR1 MGHDK and CDR2 SYGVNS. V lost 10 bases and J lost 7; bases outside the gene matches: 13. In DNA form, the CDR3 reads TGTGCCATTAAGATAGGACAGGGGCGAGTGACCCAGTACTTC. Its translation: CAIKIGQGRVTQYF.

The V and J genes are TRBV11-3 and TRBJ2-3; 7 bases fit TRBD1. With 5 bases clipped from V and 5 bases from J, the junction kept 4 bases outside the gene matches. The CDR3 runs to 13 residues. The V gene's germline CDR1 is SGHNT and CDR2 YENEEA. The CDR3: CASSKGQQDTQYF. CDR3 DNA sequence: TGTGCCAGCAGCAAGGGACAGCAAGATACGCAGTATTTT.

Worth noting for this clonotype: A read error may produce the germline difference seen at one junction end. The chain combines TRBV14 with TRBJ2-7; D assignment may be TRBD1 or TRBD2 (6 bases each). Germline V gene data show CDR1 as SGHDN and CDR2 as FVKESK. The CDR3 spans 15 residues. CDR3 coding DNA: TGTGCCGGCAGCCGGAGGGGGTCTCGGGTCTACGAGCAGTACTTC. It translates to CAGSRRGSRVYEQYF.

The genes are TRBV6-1 and TRBJ2-1, with TRBD2 as a possible D gene (5 bases). Between the trimmed V and J ends, which lost 1 base and 7 bases, there was a span of 14 bases. CDR3 length equals 15 residues. CDR1 MNHNS and CDR2 SASEGT come from the germline V gene. The chain's CDR3 is CASSEEFGSSNEQFF. CDR3 sequence (DNA): TGTGCCAGCAGTGAAGAGTTTGGGAGTTCGAATGAGCAGTTCTTC.

The table lists this clonotype with many counts. The genes are TRBV7-3 and TRBJ2-3, with a tentative D call TRBD1 (6 bases). Trimming removed 5 bases from V and 2 bases from J, with 14 bases in between. The CDR3 has 15 residues. Germline V gene lookup returns CDR1 SGHTA and CDR2 FQGTGA. The CDR3 nucleotides are TGTGCCAGCAGCCCACAGGGCCTAGTCACAGATACGCAGTATTTT. Translating it yields CASSPQGLVTDTQYF.

The V and J genes are TRBV9 and TRBJ2-7, with TRBD1 matching 7 bases. This CDR3 has 16 residues. After removal of 4 bases from V and 0 bases from J, the junction contained 10 bases not matched to a gene. The germline V gene encodes CDR1 SGDLS and CDR2 YYNGEE. The CDR3 DNA sequence: TGTGCCAGCAGCTCGGGACAGCGCTATAGCTCCTACGAGCAGTACTTC. Its protein product is CASSSGQRYSSYEQYF.

The chain has TRBV14 and TRBJ2-6, with D perhaps being TRBD1 or TRBD2 (5 bases each). This CDR3 region has 13 residues. V lost 3 bases and J lost 8, with 8 bases in between. CDR1 and CDR2 (germline): SGHDN, FVKESK. The CDR3 DNA sequence: TGTGCCAGCAGCCAGCAGGGACCCAACGTCCTGACTTTC. The encoded protein is CASSQQGPNVLTF.

The chain carries TRBV7-2 and TRBJ1-2; 11 positions match TRBD1. Germline V gene sequence: CDR1 SGHTA, CDR2 FQGNSA. V trimming: 5 bases; J trimming: 8 bases; junction bases outside the gene matches: 7. CDR3 length equals 14 residues. The CDR3 DNA sequence: TGTGCCAGCAGCCTTGGACAGGGGGCGCGGGGCTACACCTTC. It codes for CASSLGQGARGYTF.